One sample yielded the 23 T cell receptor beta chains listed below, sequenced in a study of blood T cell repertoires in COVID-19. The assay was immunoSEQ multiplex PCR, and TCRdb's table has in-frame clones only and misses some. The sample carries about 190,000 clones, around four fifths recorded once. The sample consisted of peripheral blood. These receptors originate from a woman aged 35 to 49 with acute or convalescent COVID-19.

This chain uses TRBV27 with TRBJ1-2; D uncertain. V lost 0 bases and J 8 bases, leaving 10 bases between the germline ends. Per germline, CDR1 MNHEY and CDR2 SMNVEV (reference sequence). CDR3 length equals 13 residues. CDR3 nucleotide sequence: TGTGCCAGCAGTTTATCGATTAGTAGCGGCTACACCTTC. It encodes CASSLSISSGYTF.

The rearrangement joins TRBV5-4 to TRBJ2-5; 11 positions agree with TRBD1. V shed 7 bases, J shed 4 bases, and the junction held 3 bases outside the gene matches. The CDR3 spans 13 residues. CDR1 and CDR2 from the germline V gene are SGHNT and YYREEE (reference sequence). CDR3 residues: CASADRGRETQYF. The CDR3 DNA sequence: TGTGCCAGCGCGGACAGGGGGCGAGAGACCCAGTACTTC. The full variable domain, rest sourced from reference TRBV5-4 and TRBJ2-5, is ETGVTQSPTHLIKTRGQQVTLRCSSQSGHNTVSWYQQALGQGPQFIFQYYREEENGRGNFPPRFSGLQFPNYSSELNVNALELDDSALYLCASADRGRETQYFGPGTRLLVL.

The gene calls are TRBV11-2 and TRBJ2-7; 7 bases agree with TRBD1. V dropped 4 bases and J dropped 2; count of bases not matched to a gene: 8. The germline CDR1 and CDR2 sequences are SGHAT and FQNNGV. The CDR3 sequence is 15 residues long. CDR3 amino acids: CASSSARDRAYEQYF. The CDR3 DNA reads TGTGCCAGCAGCTCCGCCCGGGACAGAGCCTACGAGCAGTACTTC.

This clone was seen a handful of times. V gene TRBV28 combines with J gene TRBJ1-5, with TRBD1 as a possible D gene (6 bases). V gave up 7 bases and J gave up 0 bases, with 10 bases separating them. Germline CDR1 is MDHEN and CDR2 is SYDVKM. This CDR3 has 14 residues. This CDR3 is CASNTDSSNQPQHF. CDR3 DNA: TGTGCCAGCAATACGGACAGTAGCAATCAGCCCCAGCATTTT.

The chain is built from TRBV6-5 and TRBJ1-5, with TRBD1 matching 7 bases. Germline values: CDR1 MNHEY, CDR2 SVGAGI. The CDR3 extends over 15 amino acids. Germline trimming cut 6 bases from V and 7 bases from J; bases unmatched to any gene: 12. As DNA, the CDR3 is TGTGCCAGCAGCCTGACAGGGCTCGGGGGCCAGCCCCAGCATTTT. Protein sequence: CASSLTGLGGQPQHF.

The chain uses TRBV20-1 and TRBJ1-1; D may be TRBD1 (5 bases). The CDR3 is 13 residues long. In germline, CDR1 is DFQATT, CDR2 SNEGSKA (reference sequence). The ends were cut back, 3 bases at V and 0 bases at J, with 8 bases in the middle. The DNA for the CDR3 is TGCAGTGCTAGTGACAGAATGAACACTGAAGCTTTCTTT. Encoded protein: CSASDRMNTEAFF.

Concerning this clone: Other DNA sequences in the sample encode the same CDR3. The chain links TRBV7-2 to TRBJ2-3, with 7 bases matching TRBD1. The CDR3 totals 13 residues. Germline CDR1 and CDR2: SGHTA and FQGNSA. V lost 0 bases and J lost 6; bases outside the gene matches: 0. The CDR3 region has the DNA TGTGCCAGCAGCTTAGCGACAGGGGATACGCAGTATTTT. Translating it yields CASSLATGDTQYF.

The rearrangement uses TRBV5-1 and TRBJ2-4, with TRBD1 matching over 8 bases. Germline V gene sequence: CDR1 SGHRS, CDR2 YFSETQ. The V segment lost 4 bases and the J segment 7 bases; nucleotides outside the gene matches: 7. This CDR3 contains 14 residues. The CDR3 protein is CASSIDRGTNIQYF. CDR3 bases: TGCGCCAGCAGCATAGACAGGGGAACGAACATTCAGTACTTC.

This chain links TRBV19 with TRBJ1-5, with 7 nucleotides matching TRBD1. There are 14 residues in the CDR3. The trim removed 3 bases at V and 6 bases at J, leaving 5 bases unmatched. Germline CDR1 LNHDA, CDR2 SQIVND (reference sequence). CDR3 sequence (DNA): TGTGCCAGTAGTATCACAGGGGCCGCTCAGCCCCAGCATTTT. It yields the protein CASSITGAAQPQHF. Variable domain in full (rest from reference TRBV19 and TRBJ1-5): DGGITQSPKYLFRKEGQNVTLSCEQNLNHDAMYWYRQDPGQGLRLIYYSQIVNDFQKGDIAEGYSVSREKKESFPLTVTSAQKNPTAFYLCASSITGAAQPQHFGDGTRLSIL.

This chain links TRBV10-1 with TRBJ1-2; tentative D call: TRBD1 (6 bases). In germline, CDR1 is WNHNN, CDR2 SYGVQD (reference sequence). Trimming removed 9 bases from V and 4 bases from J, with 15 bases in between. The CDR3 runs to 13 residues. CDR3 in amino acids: CASLRTDFYGYTF. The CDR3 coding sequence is TGCGCCAGTCTCAGGACAGACTTCTATGGCTACACCTTC.

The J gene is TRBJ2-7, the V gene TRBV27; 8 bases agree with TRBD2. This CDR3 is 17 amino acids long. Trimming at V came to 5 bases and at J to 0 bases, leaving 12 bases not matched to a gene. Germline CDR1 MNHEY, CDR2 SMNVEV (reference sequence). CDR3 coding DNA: TGTGCCAGCAGTGGACTAGCTGCCGACTTGAGCTCCTACGAGCAGTACTTC. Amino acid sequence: CASSGLAADLSSYEQYF.

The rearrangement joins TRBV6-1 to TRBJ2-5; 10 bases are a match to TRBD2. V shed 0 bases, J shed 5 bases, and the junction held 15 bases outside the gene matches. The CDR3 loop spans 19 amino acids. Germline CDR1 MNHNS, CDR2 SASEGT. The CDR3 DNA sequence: TGTGCCAGCAGTGAAGCGCTTTTGTCTAGCGGGGGAAGGGCGGAGACCCAGTACTTC. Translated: CASSEALLSSGGRAETQYF.

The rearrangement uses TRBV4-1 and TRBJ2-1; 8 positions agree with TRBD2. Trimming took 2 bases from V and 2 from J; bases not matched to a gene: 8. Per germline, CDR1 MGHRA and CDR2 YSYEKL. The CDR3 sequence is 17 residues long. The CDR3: CASSQWGGGSAYNEQFF. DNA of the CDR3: TGCGCCAGCAGCCAATGGGGCGGGGGGTCTGCCTACAATGAGCAGTTCTTC.

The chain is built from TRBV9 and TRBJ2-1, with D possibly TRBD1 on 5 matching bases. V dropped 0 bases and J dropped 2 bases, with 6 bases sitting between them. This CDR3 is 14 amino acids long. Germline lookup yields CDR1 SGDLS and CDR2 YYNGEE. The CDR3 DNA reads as TGTGCCAGCAGCGTAGAACAGGCCTACAATGAGCAGTTCTTC. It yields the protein CASSVEQAYNEQFF.

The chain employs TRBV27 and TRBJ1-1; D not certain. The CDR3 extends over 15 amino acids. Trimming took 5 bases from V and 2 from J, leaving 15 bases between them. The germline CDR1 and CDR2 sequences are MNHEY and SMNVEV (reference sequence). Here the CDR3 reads CASSTLLMVNTEAFF. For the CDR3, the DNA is TGTGCCAGCAGTACCCTCCTAATGGTAAACACTGAAGCTTTCTTT.

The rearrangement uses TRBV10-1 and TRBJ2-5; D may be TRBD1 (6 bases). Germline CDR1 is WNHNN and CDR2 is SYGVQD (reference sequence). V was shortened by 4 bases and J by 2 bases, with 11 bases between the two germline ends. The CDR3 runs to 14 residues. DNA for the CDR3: TGCGCCAGCAGTGGTGGGGACATACAAGAGACCCAGTACTTC. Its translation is CASSGGDIQETQYF.

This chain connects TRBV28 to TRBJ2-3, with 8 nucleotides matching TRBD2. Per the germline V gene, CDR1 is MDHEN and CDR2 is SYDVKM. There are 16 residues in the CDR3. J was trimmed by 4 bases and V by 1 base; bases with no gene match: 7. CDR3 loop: CASSLSGGAGPDTQYF. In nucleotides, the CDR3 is TGTGCCAGCAGTTTATCGGGGGGGGCGGGCCCAGATACGCAGTATTTT. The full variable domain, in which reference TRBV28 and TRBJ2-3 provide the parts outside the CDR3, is DVKVTQSSRYLVKRTGEKVFLECVQDMDHENMFWYRQDPGLGLRLIYFSYDVKMKEKGDIPEGYSVSREKKERFSLILESASTNQTSMYLCASSLSGGAGPDTQYFGPGTRLTVL.

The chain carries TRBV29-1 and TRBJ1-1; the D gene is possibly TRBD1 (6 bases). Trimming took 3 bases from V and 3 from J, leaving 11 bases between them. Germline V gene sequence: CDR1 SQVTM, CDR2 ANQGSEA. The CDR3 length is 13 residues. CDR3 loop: CSVERQAYTEAFF. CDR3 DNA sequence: TGCAGCGTTGAGAGACAGGCCTACACTGAAGCTTTCTTT.

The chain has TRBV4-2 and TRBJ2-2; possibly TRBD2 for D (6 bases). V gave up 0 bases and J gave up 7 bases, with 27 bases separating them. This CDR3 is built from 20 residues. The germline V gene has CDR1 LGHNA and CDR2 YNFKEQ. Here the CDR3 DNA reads TGTGCCAGCAGCCAAGATAAGGTCCGGGGGACCCCCAGGGCCGGCGGGGAGCTGTTTTTT. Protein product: CASSQDKVRGTPRAGGELFF.

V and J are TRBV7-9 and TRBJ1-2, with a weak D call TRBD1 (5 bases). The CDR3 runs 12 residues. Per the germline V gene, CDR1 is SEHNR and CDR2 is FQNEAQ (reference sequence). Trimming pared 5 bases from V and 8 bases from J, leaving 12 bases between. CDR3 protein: CASSPRGEGYTF. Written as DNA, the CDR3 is TGTGCCAGCAGCCCCCGGGGGGAAGGCTACACCTTC.

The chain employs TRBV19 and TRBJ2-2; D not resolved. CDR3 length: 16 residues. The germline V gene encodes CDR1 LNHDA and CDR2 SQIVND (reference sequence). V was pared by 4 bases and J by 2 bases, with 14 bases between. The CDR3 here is CASSRSPLRNTGELFF. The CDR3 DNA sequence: TGTGCCAGTAGTAGATCCCCCCTAAGAAACACCGGGGAGCTGTTTTTT.

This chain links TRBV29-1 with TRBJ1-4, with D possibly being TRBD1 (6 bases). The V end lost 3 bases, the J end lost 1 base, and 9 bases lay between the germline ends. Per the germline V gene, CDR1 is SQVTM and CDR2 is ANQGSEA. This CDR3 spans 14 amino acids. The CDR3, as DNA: TGCAGCGTTGACAGGGGTTTAACTAATGAAAAACTGTTTTTT. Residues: CSVDRGLTNEKLFF.

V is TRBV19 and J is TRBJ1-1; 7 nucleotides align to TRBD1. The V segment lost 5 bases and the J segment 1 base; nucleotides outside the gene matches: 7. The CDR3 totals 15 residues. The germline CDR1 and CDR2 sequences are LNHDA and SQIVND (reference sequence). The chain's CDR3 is CASSPDREGNTEAFF. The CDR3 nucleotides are TGTGCCAGTAGTCCCGACAGGGAAGGGAACACTGAAGCTTTCTTT.